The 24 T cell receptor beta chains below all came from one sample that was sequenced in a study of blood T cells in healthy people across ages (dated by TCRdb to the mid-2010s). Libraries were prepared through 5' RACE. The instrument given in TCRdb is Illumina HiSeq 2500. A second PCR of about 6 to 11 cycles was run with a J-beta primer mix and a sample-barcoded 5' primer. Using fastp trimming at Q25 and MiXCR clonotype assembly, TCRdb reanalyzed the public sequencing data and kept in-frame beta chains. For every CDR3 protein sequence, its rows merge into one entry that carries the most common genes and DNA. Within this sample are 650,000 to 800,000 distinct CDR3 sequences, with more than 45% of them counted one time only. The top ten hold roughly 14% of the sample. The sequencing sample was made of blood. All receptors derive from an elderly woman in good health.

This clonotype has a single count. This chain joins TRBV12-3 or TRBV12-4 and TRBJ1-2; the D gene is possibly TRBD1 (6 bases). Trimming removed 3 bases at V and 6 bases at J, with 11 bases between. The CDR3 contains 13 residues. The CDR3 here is CASSFQGLNGYTF. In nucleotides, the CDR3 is TGTGCCAGCAGTTTTCAGGGGCTGAATGGCTACACCTTC.

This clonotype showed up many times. DNA for the CDR3: TGTGCCAGCAGTTTGAGGCGGAACGGGTACATTCAGTACTTC. This translates into CASSLRRNGYIQYF. The V and J genes are TRBV28 and TRBJ2-4; D remains unclear. V lost 3 bases and J lost 8, with 14 bases in between. The germline gives CDR1 MDHEN, CDR2 SYDVKM. The CDR3 runs to 14 residues.

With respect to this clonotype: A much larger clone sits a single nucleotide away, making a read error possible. CDR3 nucleotides: TGTGCCGCCAGGGGGAATGGGGAGACCCAGTACTTC. Translating gives CAARGNGETQYF. This chain uses TRBV24-1 with TRBJ2-7; 7 nucleotides line up with TRBD1. The J call is uncertain, as TRBJ2-5 better fits the DNA end. Germline CDR1 reads KGHDR; CDR2 reads SFDVKD. The CDR3 contains 12 residues.

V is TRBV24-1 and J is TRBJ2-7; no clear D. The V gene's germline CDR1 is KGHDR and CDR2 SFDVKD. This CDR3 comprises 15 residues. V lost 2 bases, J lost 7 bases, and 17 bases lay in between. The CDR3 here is CATSDSDVPHYEQYF. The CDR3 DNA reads TGTGCCACCAGTGATTCGGATGTCCCCCACTATGAGCAGTACTTC.

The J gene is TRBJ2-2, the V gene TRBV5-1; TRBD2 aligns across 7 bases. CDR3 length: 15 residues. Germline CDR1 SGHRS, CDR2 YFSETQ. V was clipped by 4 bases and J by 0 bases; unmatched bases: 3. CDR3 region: CASSMSGTNTGELFF. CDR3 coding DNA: TGCGCCAGCAGCATGAGCGGGACGAACACCGGGGAGCTGTTTTTT.

The CDR3 DNA is TGTGCCAGCAGCCAAGAAGGTCAAGCCCGCCAAGAGACCCAGTACTTC. It translates to CASSQEGQARQETQYF. The gene calls are TRBV4-2 and TRBJ2-5; no clear D. The V and J ends lost 0 bases and 1 base respectively, with 12 bases between them. CDR3 size: 16 residues. Germline CDR1 reads LGHNA; CDR2 reads YNFKEQ.

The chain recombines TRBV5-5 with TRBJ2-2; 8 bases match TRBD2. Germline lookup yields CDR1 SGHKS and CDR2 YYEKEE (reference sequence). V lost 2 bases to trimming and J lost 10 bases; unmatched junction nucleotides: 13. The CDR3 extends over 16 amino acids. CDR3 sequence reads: CASSLYSSGSTKELFF. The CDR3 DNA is TGTGCCAGCAGCTTATATTCTAGCGGGTCTACGAAGGAGCTGTTTTTT.

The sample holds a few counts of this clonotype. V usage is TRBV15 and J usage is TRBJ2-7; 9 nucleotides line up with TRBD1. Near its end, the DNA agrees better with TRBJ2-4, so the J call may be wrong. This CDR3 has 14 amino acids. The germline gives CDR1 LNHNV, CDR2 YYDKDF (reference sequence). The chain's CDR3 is CATSTGTGRNIQYF. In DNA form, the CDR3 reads TGTGCCACCAGCACCGGGACAGGGAGGAACATTCAGTACTTC.

CDR3: CAISEGYNSPLHF. As DNA, the CDR3 is TGTGCCATCAGTGAGGGATATAATTCACCCCTCCACTTT. The rearrangement links TRBV10-3 to TRBJ1-6; D unresolved. Germline V CDR1 and CDR2: ENHRY, SYGVKD. This CDR3 spans 13 amino acids. Between the trimmed V and J ends, which lost 2 bases and 4 bases, there was a span of 3 bases.

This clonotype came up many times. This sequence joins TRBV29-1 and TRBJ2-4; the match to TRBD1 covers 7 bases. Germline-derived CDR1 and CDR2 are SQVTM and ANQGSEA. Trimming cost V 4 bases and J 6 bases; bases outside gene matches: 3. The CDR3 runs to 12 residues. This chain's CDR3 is CSVGGDRNIQYF. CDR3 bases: TGCAGCGTTGGAGGGGACAGAAACATTCAGTACTTC.

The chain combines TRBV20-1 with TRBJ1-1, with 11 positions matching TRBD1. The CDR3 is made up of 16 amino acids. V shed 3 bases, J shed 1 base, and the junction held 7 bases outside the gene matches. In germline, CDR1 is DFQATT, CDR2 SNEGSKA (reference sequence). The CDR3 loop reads CSARDRGRSGNTEAFF. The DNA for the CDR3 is TGCAGTGCTAGGGACAGGGGGCGATCCGGGAACACTGAAGCTTTCTTT.

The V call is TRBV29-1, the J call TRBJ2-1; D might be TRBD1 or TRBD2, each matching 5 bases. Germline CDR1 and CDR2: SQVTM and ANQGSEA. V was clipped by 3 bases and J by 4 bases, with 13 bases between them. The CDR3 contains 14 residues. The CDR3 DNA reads TGCAGCGTTGAGAGGGGTACCATTTACAATGAGCAGTTCTTC. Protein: CSVERGTIYNEQFF.

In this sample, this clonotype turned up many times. The DNA of the CDR3 is TGTGCCAGCAGCCAATCGACAGGGGGCGGGGGTGAGCAGTTCTTC. Protein: CASSQSTGGGGEQFF. J is TRBJ2-1 and V is TRBV4-2; 10 nucleotides agree with TRBD1. Germline V gene lookup returns CDR1 LGHNA and CDR2 YNFKEQ. The CDR3 is 15 amino acids. V trimming: 2 bases; J trimming: 9 bases; junction bases outside the gene matches: 7.

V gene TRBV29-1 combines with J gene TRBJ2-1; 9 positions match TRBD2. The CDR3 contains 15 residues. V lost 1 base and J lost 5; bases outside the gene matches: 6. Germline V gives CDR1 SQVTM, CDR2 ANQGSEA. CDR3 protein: CSVEGRSGGNNEQFF. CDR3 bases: TGCAGCGTTGAAGGAAGGAGCGGGGGGAACAATGAGCAGTTCTTC.

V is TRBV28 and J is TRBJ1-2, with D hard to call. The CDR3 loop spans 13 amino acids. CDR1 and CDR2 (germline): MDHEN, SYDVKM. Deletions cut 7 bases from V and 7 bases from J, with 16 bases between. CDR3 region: CASTPPIGFGYTF. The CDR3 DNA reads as TGTGCCAGCACCCCGCCTATAGGGTTTGGCTACACCTTC.

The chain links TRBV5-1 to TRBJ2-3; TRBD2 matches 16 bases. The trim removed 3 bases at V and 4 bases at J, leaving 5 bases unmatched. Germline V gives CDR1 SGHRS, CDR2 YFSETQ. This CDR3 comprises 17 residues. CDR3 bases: TGCGCCAGCAGCTCGGGACTAGCGGGAGGGGTGTCAGATACGCAGTATTTT. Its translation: CASSSGLAGGVSDTQYF.

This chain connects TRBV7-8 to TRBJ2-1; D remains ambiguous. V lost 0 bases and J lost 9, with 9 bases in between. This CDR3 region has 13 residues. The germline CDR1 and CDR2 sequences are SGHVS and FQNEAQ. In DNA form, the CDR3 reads TGTGCCAGCAGCTTAGCGGGCCCGGGTGAGCAGTTCTTC. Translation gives CASSLAGPGEQFF.

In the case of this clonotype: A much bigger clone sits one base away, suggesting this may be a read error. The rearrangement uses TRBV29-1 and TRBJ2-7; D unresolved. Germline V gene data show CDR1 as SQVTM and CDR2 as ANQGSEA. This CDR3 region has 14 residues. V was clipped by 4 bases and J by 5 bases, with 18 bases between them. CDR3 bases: TGCAGCGTTGTATTATCTGGGGTTGAGCACGAGCAGTACTTC. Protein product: CSVVLSGVEHEQYF.

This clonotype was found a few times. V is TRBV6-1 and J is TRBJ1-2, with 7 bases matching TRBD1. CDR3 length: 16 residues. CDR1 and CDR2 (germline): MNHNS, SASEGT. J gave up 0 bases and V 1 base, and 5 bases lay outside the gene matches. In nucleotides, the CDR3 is TGTGCCAGCAGTGAAGAAGGACAGGTGACTAACTATGGCTACACCTTC. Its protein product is CASSEEGQVTNYGYTF.

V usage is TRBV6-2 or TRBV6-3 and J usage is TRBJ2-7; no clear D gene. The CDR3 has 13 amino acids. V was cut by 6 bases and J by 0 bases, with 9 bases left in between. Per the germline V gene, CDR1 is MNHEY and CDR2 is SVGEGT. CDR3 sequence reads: CASRNLSSYEQYF. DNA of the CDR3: TGTGCCAGCAGGAACCTCAGCTCCTACGAGCAGTACTTC.

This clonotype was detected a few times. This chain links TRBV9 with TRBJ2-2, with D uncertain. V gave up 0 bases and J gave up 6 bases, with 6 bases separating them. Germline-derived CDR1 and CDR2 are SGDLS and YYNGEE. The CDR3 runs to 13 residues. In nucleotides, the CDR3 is TGTGCCAGCAGCGTAGTCAGTTCCGGGGAGCTGTTTTTT. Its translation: CASSVVSSGELFF.

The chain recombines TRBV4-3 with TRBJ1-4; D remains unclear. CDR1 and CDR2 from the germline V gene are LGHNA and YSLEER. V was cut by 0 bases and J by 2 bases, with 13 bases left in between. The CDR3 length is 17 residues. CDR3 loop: CASSQDFSRYTNEKLFF. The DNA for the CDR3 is TGCGCCAGCAGCCAAGACTTCAGCCGATATACTAATGAAAAACTGTTTTTT.

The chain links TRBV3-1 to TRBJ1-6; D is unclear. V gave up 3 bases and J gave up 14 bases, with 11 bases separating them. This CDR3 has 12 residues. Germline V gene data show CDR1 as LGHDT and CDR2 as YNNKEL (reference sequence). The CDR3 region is CASSHKGASLHF. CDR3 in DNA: TGTGCCAGCAGCCATAAAGGAGCGTCCCTCCACTTT.

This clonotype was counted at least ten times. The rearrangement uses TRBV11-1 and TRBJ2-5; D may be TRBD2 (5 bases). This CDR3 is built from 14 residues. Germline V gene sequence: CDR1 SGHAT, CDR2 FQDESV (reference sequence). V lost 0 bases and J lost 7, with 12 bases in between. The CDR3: CASSLAWGEGTQYF. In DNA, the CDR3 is TGTGCCAGCAGCTTAGCCTGGGGTGAGGGGACCCAGTACTTC.